These 10 T cell receptor beta chains were all obtained from the same sample, sequenced in a study of CD8+ T cells in alopecia areata. TCR sequencing used cDNA made by reverse transcription of extracted RNA. Assay used: immunoSEQ multiplex PCR; TCRdb lists only in-frame clones, some missing. Of roughly 65,000 clones detected, about half appear once; the ten largest clones hold about 18%. The sample in question was CD8+ T cells sorted from blood, obtained at week 0. All receptors derive from a human donor with alopecia areata.

This clone was observed a handful of times. Distinct nucleotide sequences in the sample also encode this CDR3. The gene calls are TRBV29-1 and TRBJ1-1, with D hard to call. Germline V lookup: CDR1 SQVTM, CDR2 ANQGSEA. Trimming stripped 3 bases from V and 0 bases from J, with 8 bases between. CDR3 length: 13 amino acids. The CDR3 region has the DNA TGCAGCGTTGAGGGCGGATTGAACACTGAAGCTTTCTTT. It yields the protein CSVEGGLNTEAFF.

Note on this clone: Other DNA sequences in this specimen translate into the identical CDR3. The rearrangement uses TRBV30 and TRBJ2-7; 12 bases are shared with TRBD1. The CDR3 is 14 amino acids. Per the germline V gene, CDR1 is GTSNPN and CDR2 is SVGIG (reference sequence). V was clipped by 2 bases and J by 6 bases; unmatched bases: 5. Here the CDR3 DNA reads TGTGCCTGGAGTACGGGACAGGGGGCTGTCGAGCAGTACTTC. Translation: CAWSTGQGAVEQYF.

This rearrangement joins TRBV5-4 to TRBJ2-7; 11 nucleotides agree with TRBD2. The germline V gene has CDR1 SGHNT and CDR2 YYREEE (reference sequence). CDR3 size: 16 residues. V shed 4 bases, J shed 6 bases, and the junction held 12 bases outside the gene matches. CDR3 sequence reads: CASSPNSGRVPFEQYF. DNA for the CDR3: TGTGCCAGCAGCCCTAATAGCGGGAGGGTTCCCTTCGAGCAGTACTTC.

The chain carries TRBV7-9 and TRBJ1-1, with a weak D call TRBD1 (5 bases). CDR3 length equals 16 residues. Between the trimmed V and J ends, which lost 4 bases and 3 bases, there was a span of 18 bases. Per germline, CDR1 SEHNR and CDR2 FQNEAQ (reference sequence). The CDR3 DNA follows: TGTGCCAGCAGCTCTACCCGGGGCCGGAGGGACACTGAAGCTTTCTTT. Translating it yields CASSSTRGRRDTEAFF.

The rearrangement uses TRBV15 and TRBJ2-1; possibly TRBD1 for D (6 bases). V was clipped by 2 bases and J by 2 bases, with 13 bases between them. CDR3 length: 16 residues. CDR1 LNHNV and CDR2 YYDKDF come from the germline V gene (reference sequence). Written as DNA, the CDR3 is TGTGCCACCAGCAGATCCCCGACAGGAACCTACAATGAGCAGTTCTTC. It encodes CATSRSPTGTYNEQFF.

Comment on this clone: A junction end diverges from the germline sequence, so it may reflect a read error. The rearrangement uses TRBV7-9 and TRBJ2-1, with 12 bases identical to TRBD2. Germline-derived CDR1 and CDR2 are SEHNR and FQNEAQ (reference sequence). The length of the CDR3 is 14 residues. DNA for the CDR3: TGTGCCAGCAGCCTAGCGGGAGGGCTCGGGGAGCAGTTCTTC. Translated: CASSLAGGLGEQFF.

This clone was observed a few times. J is TRBJ1-5 and V is TRBV7-9; D perhaps matches TRBD1 (5 bases). CDR1 SEHNR and CDR2 FQNEAQ come from the germline V gene (reference sequence). Trimming took off 0 bases at V and 3 bases at J, with 9 bases between the two ends. The CDR3 spans 15 residues. CDR3 sequence (DNA): TGTGCCAGCAGCTTAGCGCCAGGGTCCAATCAGCCCCAGCATTTT. Its protein product is CASSLAPGSNQPQHF.

This clone was detected only a few times. The V call is TRBV21-1, the J call TRBJ2-6; the DNA was not compared with TRBD2, the D call given in the table. TRBV21-1 is reported as a pseudogene. This CDR3 has 18 residues. The CDR3: CASSIPGTSKSGANVLTF. DNA for the CDR3: TGTGCCAGCAGCATTCCCGGGACTAGTAAGTCTGGGGCCAACGTCCTGACTTTC.

This clone has a handful of counts. The J gene is TRBJ2-7, the V gene TRBV7-9; D possibly uses TRBD1 or TRBD2 (6 bases each). V lost 5 bases and J 4 bases, leaving 21 bases between the germline ends. CDR1 and CDR2 (germline): SEHNR, FQNEAQ (reference sequence). The CDR3 loop spans 16 amino acids. In DNA form, the CDR3 reads TGTGCCAGCAGCATGGGGGCTAGCGTCTCTTCATACGAGCAGTACTTC. It translates to CASSMGASVSSYEQYF. Variable domain in full (rest from reference TRBV7-9 and TRBJ2-7): DTGVSQNPRHKITKRGQNVTFRCDPISEHNRLYWYRQTLGQGPEFLTYFQNEAQLEKSRLLSDRFSAERPKGSFSTLEIQRTEQGDSAMYLCASSMGASVSSYEQYFGPGTRLTVT.

This clone was recorded at least ten times. The chain employs TRBV9 and TRBJ2-1, with D uncertain. The CDR3 runs 13 residues. Germline V gene data show CDR1 as SGDLS and CDR2 as YYNGEE. Trimming took 0 bases from V and 10 from J, leaving 11 bases between them. CDR3 sequence: CASSVALIPEQFF. CDR3 coding DNA: TGTGCCAGCAGCGTAGCCCTAATCCCAGAGCAGTTCTTC.